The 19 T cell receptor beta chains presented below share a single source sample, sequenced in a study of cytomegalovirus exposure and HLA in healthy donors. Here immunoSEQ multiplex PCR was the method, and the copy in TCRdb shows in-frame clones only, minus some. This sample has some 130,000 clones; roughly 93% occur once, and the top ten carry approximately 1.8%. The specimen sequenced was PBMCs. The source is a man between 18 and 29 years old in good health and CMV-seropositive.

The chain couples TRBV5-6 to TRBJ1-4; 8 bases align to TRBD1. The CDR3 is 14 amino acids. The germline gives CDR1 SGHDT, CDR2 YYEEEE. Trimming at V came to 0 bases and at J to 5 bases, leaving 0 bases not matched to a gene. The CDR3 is CASSLGQGNEKLFF. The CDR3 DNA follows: TGTGCCAGCAGCTTGGGACAGGGGAATGAAAAACTGTTTTTT.

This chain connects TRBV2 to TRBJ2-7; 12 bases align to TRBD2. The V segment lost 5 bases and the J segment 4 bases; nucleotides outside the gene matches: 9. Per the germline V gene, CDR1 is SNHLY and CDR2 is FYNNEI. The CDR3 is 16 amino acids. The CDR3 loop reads CASSQFSSGRDYEQYF. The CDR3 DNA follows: TGTGCCAGCAGTCAATTTTCTAGCGGGAGGGATTACGAGCAGTACTTC.

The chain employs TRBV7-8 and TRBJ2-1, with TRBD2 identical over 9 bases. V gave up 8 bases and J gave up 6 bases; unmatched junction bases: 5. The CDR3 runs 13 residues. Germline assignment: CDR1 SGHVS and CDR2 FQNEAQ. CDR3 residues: CASGGRAPNEQFF. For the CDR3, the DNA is TGTGCCAGCGGCGGGAGGGCCCCCAATGAGCAGTTCTTC.

The CDR3 here is CASSRSTSTDTQYF. CDR3 DNA sequence: TGTGCCAGCAGCCGATCAACTAGCACAGATACGCAGTATTTT. V gene TRBV27 combines with J gene TRBJ2-3; no clear D gene. V lost 6 bases and J 0 bases, leaving 10 bases between the germline ends. The CDR3 is 14 amino acids. Germline V gives CDR1 MNHEY, CDR2 SMNVEV (reference sequence).

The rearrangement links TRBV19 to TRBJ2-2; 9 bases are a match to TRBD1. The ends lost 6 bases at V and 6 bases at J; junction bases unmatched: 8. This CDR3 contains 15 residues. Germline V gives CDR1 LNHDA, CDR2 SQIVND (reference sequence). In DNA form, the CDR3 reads TGTGCCAGTAGAGAAGGACAGGGGAATGCCGGGGAGCTGTTTTTT. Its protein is CASREGQGNAGELFF.

This chain's CDR3 is CATSRASGYSGELFF. Here the CDR3 DNA reads TGTGCCACCAGCAGGGCTAGCGGGTACTCCGGGGAGCTGTTTTTT. V gene TRBV15 combines with J gene TRBJ2-2, with 8 bases that match TRBD2. Germline loops: CDR1 LNHNV, CDR2 YYDKDF (reference sequence). The CDR3 sequence is 15 residues long. The V gene end was trimmed by 3 bases and the J gene end by 6 bases; junction bases not matched to a gene: 6.

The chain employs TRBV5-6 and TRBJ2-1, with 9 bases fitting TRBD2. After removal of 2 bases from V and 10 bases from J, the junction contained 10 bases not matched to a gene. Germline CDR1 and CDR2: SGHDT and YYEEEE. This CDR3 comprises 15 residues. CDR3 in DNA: TGTGCCAGCAGCTTCGGCGGGAGGGGGGTTGGAGAGCAGTTCTTC. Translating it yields CASSFGGRGVGEQFF. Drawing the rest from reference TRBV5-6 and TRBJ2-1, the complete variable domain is DAGVTQSPTHLIKTRGQQVTLRCSPKSGHDTVSWYQQALGQGPQFIFQYYEEEERQRGNFPDRFSGHQFPNYSSELNVNALLLGDSALYLCASSFGGRGVGEQFFGPGTRLTVL.

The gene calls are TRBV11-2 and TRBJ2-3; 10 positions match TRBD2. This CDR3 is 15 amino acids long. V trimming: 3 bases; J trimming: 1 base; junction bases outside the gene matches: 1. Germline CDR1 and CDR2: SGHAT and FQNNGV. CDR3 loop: CASSFGTSGTDTQYF. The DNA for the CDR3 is TGTGCCAGCAGCTTTGGGACTAGCGGCACAGATACGCAGTATTTT.

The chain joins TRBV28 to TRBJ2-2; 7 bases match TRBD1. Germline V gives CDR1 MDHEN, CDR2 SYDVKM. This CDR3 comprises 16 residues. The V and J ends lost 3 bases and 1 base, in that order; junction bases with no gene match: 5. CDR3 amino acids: CASSFSAGGNTGELFF. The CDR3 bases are TGTGCCAGCAGTTTTAGTGCAGGGGGGAACACCGGGGAGCTGTTTTTT.

CDR3 coding DNA: TGTGCCAGCAGCCCGGTTATAGCGGGAGAGATAACACCAGACGGGGAGCTGTTTTTT. Amino acids: CASSPVIAGEITPDGELFF. The chain recombines TRBV9 with TRBJ2-2; 9 bases are shared with TRBD2. Germline CDR1 reads SGDLS; CDR2 reads YYNGEE. V lost 4 bases to trimming and J lost 7 bases; unmatched junction nucleotides: 20. The CDR3 contains 19 residues.

The CDR3 sequence is CASSQDPTSTDTQYF. The CDR3 DNA reads as TGCGCCAGCAGCCAAGATCCAACTAGCACAGATACGCAGTATTTT. This rearrangement joins TRBV4-1 to TRBJ2-3; D not resolved. The ends were cut back, 0 bases at V and 0 bases at J, with 7 bases in the middle. The CDR3 consists of 15 residues. The germline CDR1 and CDR2 sequences are MGHRA and YSYEKL.

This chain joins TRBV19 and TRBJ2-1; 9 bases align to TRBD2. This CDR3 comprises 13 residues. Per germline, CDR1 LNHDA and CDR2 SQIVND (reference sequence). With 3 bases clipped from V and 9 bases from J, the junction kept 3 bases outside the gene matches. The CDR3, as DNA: TGTGCCAGTAGTATTCTAGCGGGGATTGAGCAGTTCTTC. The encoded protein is CASSILAGIEQFF.

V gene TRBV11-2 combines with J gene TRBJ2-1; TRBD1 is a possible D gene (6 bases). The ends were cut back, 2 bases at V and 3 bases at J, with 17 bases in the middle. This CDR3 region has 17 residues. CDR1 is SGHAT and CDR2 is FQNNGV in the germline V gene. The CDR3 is CASSLSYRESLYNEQFF. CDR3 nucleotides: TGTGCCAGCAGCTTATCCTACAGGGAATCCCTCTACAATGAGCAGTTCTTC.

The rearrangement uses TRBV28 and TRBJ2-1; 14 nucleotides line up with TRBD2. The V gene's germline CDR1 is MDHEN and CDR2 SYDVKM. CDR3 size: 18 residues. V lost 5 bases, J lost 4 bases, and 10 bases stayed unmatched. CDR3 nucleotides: TGTGCCAGCAGTCCCGGGACTAGCGGGAGTGTTGTATACAATGAGCAGTTCTTC. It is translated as CASSPGTSGSVVYNEQFF.

CDR3 coding DNA: TGTGCCAGCAGTTCTGAGGTGGGACTAGCGGGATCCCGATACGAGCAGTACTTC. Amino acid sequence: CASSSEVGLAGSRYEQYF. The chain employs TRBV7-9 and TRBJ2-7; 13 bases align to TRBD2. CDR1 SEHNR and CDR2 FQNEAQ come from the germline V gene (reference sequence). The CDR3 runs to 18 residues. V trimming: 6 bases; J trimming: 4 bases; junction bases outside the gene matches: 15.

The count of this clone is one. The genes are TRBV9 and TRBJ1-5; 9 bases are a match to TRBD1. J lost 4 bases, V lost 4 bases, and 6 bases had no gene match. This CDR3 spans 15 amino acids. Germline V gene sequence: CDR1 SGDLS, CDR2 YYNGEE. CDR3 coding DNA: TGTGCCAGCAGCTTGGGGACAGGGAAAAATCAGCCCCAGCATTTT. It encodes CASSLGTGKNQPQHF. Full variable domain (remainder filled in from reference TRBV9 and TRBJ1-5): DSGVTQTPKHLITATGQRVTLRCSPRSGDLSVYWYQQSLDQGLQFLIQYYNGEERAKGNILERFSAQQFPDLHSELNLSSLELGDSALYFCASSLGTGKNQPQHFGDGTRLSIL.

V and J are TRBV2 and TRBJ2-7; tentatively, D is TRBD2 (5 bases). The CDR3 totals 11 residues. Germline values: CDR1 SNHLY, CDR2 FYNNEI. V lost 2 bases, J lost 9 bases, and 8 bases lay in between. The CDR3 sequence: CASSEWAGQYF. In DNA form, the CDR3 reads TGTGCCAGCAGTGAATGGGCGGGGCAGTACTTC.

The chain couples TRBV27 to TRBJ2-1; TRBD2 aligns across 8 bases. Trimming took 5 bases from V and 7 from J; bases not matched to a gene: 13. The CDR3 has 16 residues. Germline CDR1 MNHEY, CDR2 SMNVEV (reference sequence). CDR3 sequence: CASSPNSGNWLNEQFF. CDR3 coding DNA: TGTGCCAGCAGTCCTAATAGCGGGAATTGGTTGAATGAGCAGTTCTTC.

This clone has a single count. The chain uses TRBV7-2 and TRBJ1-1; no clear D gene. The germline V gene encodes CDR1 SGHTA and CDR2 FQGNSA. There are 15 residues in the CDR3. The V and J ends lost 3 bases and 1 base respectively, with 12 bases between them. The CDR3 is CASSLGGLSNTEAFF. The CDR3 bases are TGTGCCAGCAGCTTGGGCGGGCTATCGAACACTGAAGCTTTCTTT. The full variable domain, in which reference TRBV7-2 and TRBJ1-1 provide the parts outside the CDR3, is GAGVSQSPSNKVTEKGKDVELRCDPISGHTALYWYRQSLGQGLEFLIYFQGNSAPDKSGLPSDRFSAERTGGSVSTLTIQRTQQEDSAVYLCASSLGGLSNTEAFFGQGTRLTVV.